Included here is one TCR beta chain sequence, with context. Its target is unknown. This entry comes from a study of identifying expanded T cells in peripheral blood. Study observations and caveats: Variance in clone template counts between approximately 2-week samples significantly increased with total template count across all healthy donors. About 1.2 clones differed between technical replicates, versus around 16 and 19 over time.

During the collection period, no donor immune events like infections were recorded. From germline, CDR1 is MDHEN and CDR2 SYDVKM. The CDR3 loop spans 14 amino acids. V lost 6 bases, J lost 11 bases, and 14 bases stayed unmatched. Assay used: immunoSEQ multiplex PCR; TCRdb lists only in-frame clones, some missing. This table holds 100,000 or so clones, around 88% found once. The origin of this receptor is a person aged 18-70 years in good health. Specimen: blood. The V and J genes are TRBV28 and TRBJ2-3; 7 positions agree with TRBD2. The CDR3 loop reads CASRIRDRRGEQYF. The CDR3 bases are TGTGCCAGCAGGATCCGGGACCGACGGGGGGAGCAGTATTTT.